The next 23 T cell receptor beta chains were all read from a single sample in a study of shared clonotypes between healthy human individuals. Sequencing used immunoSEQ multiplex PCR; TCRdb keeps in-frame clones, though not all of them. The sample carries about 1 million clones, more than 60% recorded once. Sequenced material: memory CD4+ T cells sorted from blood. Subset in this sample: CD45RA-negative fraction. These TCRs come from a man aged 18 to 30 in good health.

This clone was recorded a few times. The chain recombines TRBV10-3 with TRBJ1-3, with a possible D match to TRBD1 (5 bases). From germline, CDR1 is ENHRY and CDR2 SYGVKD. This CDR3 has 14 residues. The V and J ends lost 7 bases and 1 base respectively, with 11 bases between them. CDR3 amino acids: CAITPGESGNTIYF. In DNA form, the CDR3 reads TGTGCCATCACCCCGGGGGAGTCTGGAAACACCATATATTTT.

The chain links TRBV2 to TRBJ2-6; 7 nucleotides agree with TRBD1. CDR3 length: 18 residues. Germline-derived CDR1 and CDR2 are SNHLY and FYNNEI. V shed 6 bases, J shed 4 bases, and the junction held 15 bases outside the gene matches. The CDR3 protein is CASRTPTGKVSGANVLTF. The DNA of the CDR3 is TGTGCCAGCAGAACACCGACAGGGAAGGTGTCGGGGGCCAACGTCCTGACTTTC.

The V gene is TRBV7-9, the J gene TRBJ1-2; TRBD1 might be the D (5 bases). The CDR3 extends over 14 amino acids. Germline CDR1 reads SEHNR; CDR2 reads FQNEAQ (reference sequence). Deletions cut 5 bases from V and 4 bases from J, with 14 bases between. CDR3 bases: TGTGCCAGCAGCCCGAAAAGGGGTGCCTATGGCTACACCTTC. It yields the protein CASSPKRGAYGYTF.

This clone has more than one count but fewer than ten. The J gene is TRBJ1-3, the V gene TRBV25-1, with D uncertain. Germline lookup yields CDR1 MGHDK and CDR2 SYGVNS. There are 12 residues in the CDR3. V lost 6 bases and J lost 1, with 4 bases in between. CDR3 in amino acids: CASRASGNTIYF. CDR3 in DNA: TGTGCCAGCAGGGCTTCTGGAAACACCATATATTTT. Drawing the rest from reference TRBV25-1 and TRBJ1-3, the complete variable domain is EADIYQTPRYLVIGTGKKITLECSQTMGHDKMYWYQQDPGMELHLIHYSYGVNSTEKGDLSSESTVSRIRTEHFPLTLESARPSHTSQYLCASRASGNTIYFGEGSWLTVV.

The chain links TRBV28 to TRBJ2-3; possible D gene TRBD1, 7 bases. This CDR3 is built from 16 residues. Trimming left V 5 bases short and J 5 bases short, with 20 bases between. Germline CDR1 and CDR2: MDHEN and SYDVKM. Here the CDR3 reads CASSIGGRGSRDTQYF. In nucleotides, the CDR3 is TGTGCCAGCAGTATCGGGGGCAGGGGGTCGAGAGATACGCAGTATTTT.

The chain recombines TRBV5-6 with TRBJ1-4, with D uncertain. Germline values: CDR1 SGHDT, CDR2 YYEEEE. The CDR3 has 15 residues. Trimming removed 2 bases at V and 6 bases at J, with 14 bases between. As DNA, the CDR3 is TGTGCCAGCAGCTTCTCCGTGAGGGAGGATGAAAAACTGTTTTTT. Amino acid sequence: CASSFSVREDEKLFF.

The genes are TRBV5-1 and TRBJ2-7; 7 nucleotides line up with TRBD1. Germline CDR1 and CDR2: SGHRS and YFSETQ. With V trimmed by 0 bases and J by 3 bases, 3 bases remained unmatched. The CDR3 is made up of 14 amino acids. CDR3 sequence: CASSLDDRVYEQYF. As DNA, the CDR3 is TGCGCCAGCAGCTTGGACGACAGGGTCTACGAGCAGTACTTC.

This clone was observed a handful of times. The rearrangement links TRBV19 to TRBJ1-4; 9 bases are shared with TRBD1. V gave up 6 bases and J gave up 4 bases; unmatched junction bases: 3. CDR1 and CDR2 from the germline V gene are LNHDA and SQIVND (reference sequence). There are 14 residues in the CDR3. The CDR3 is CASSRTGVNEKLFF. The CDR3 nucleotides read TGTGCCAGTAGCAGGACAGGGGTTAATGAAAAACTGTTTTTT.

In its sample, this clone was seen once. In DNA, the CDR3 is TGTGCCAGCAGCTCCCTTGGGACGGTGAACACTGAAGCTTTCTTT. Its protein product is CASSSLGTVNTEAFF. The rearrangement joins TRBV5-8 to TRBJ1-1, with D possibly TRBD1 on 5 matching bases. This CDR3 is built from 15 residues. Trimming pared 3 bases from V and 0 bases from J, leaving 12 bases between. From germline, CDR1 is SGHTS and CDR2 YDEGEE.

This rearrangement joins TRBV10-3 to TRBJ2-7; D remains ambiguous. Germline V gene sequence: CDR1 ENHRY, CDR2 SYGVKD. The germline V and J ends were trimmed by 6 bases and 0 bases, with 12 bases remaining between them. The CDR3 has 14 residues. The CDR3 loop reads CAIRETASSYEQYF. Here the CDR3 DNA reads TGTGCCATCAGGGAGACGGCGAGCTCCTACGAGCAGTACTTC.

The J gene is TRBJ1-3, the V gene TRBV10-3, with TRBD1 as a possible D gene (5 bases). Germline-derived CDR1 and CDR2 are ENHRY and SYGVKD. The V end lost 10 bases, the J end lost 3 bases, and 19 bases lay between the germline ends. The CDR3 has 15 amino acids. The CDR3 DNA is TGTGCCACCGACCCCTCAGGGAGCAATGGAAACACCATATATTTT. Translated, it gives CATDPSGSNGNTIYF.

The chain combines TRBV5-4 with TRBJ2-3; tentatively, D is TRBD2 (5 bases). CDR3 length: 14 amino acids. V was trimmed by 0 bases and J by 2 bases, leaving 7 bases between them. Germline values: CDR1 SGHNT, CDR2 YYREEE (reference sequence). The DNA of the CDR3 is TGTGCCAGCAGCTTGGAGCGGCCCACAGATACGCAGTATTTT. This codes for CASSLERPTDTQYF.

The chain links TRBV6-1 to TRBJ1-1; D might be TRBD1 (5 bases). The CDR3 is 13 amino acids. Trimming left V 6 bases short and J 6 bases short, with 14 bases between. Germline lookup yields CDR1 MNHNS and CDR2 SASEGT. CDR3 in amino acids: CASSRSGSPEAFF. CDR3 nucleotides: TGTGCCAGCAGCCGATCAGGGTCCCCTGAAGCTTTCTTT.

The V and J genes are TRBV30 and TRBJ2-5; D is uncertain. The J call may be mistaken, given a closer DNA end match to TRBJ2-7. CDR1 and CDR2 (germline): GTSNPN, SVGIG (reference sequence). The CDR3 length is 11 residues. The CDR3 coding sequence is TGTGCCTGGAGTAGGAATTACGAGCAGTACTTC. Its protein is CAWSRNYEQYF.

The genes are TRBV30 and TRBJ2-2, with a possible D match to TRBD1 (5 bases). The CDR3 runs 16 residues. Trimming left V 2 bases short and J 0 bases short, with 13 bases between. Germline lookup yields CDR1 GTSNPN and CDR2 SVGIG (reference sequence). The CDR3: CAWSSGHFANTGELFF. CDR3 DNA: TGTGCCTGGAGTTCCGGACATTTCGCGAACACCGGGGAGCTGTTTTTT. Together with reference TRBV30 and TRBJ2-2, the CDR3 gives the full variable domain: SQTIHQWPATLVQPVGSPLSLECTVEGTSNPNLYWYRQAAGRGLQLLFYSVGIGQISSEVPQNLSASRPQDRQFILSSKKLLLSDSGFYLCAWSSGHFANTGELFFGEGSRLTVL.

The J gene is TRBJ1-4, the V gene TRBV11-2, with TRBD1 identical over 7 bases. The CDR3 is 14 residues long. The ends lost 2 bases at V and 7 bases at J; junction bases unmatched: 4. Germline CDR1 and CDR2: SGHAT and FQNNGV. The CDR3 coding sequence is TGTGCCAGCAGCTTAACGGCAGGGGGTGAAAAACTGTTTTTT. Translated: CASSLTAGGEKLFF.

V usage is TRBV5-1 and J usage is TRBJ2-1; 7 bases line up with TRBD2. The V and J ends lost 4 bases and 6 bases, in that order; junction bases with no gene match: 16. The CDR3 runs to 17 residues. Germline assignment: CDR1 SGHRS and CDR2 YFSETQ. CDR3 amino acids: CASSGNIGTIPGNEQFF. Written as DNA, the CDR3 is TGCGCCAGCAGCGGCAACATCGGGACTATCCCGGGCAATGAGCAGTTCTTC.

A few counts support this clone. The chain links TRBV5-1 to TRBJ1-1; D possibly corresponds to TRBD1 (5 bases). CDR3 length: 16 amino acids. The germline V gene has CDR1 SGHRS and CDR2 YFSETQ. Trimming removed 3 bases at V and 1 base at J, with 16 bases between. In DNA, the CDR3 is TGCGCCAGCAGCTGGGGACCTCAGGGAAAGAACACTGAAGCTTTCTTT. It yields the protein CASSWGPQGKNTEAFF. Full variable domain (rest looked up from reference TRBV5-1 and TRBJ1-1): KAGVTQTPRYLIKTRGQQVTLSCSPISGHRSVSWYQQTPGQGLQFLFEYFSETQRNKGNFPGRFSGRQFSNSRSEMNVSTLELGDSALYLCASSWGPQGKNTEAFFGQGTRLTVV.

In the case of this clone: Other DNA sequences in the same sample also yield this CDR3. V and J are TRBV5-1 and TRBJ1-1; D gene uncertain. The CDR3 covers 13 residues. Germline CDR1 reads SGHRS; CDR2 reads YFSETQ. V lost 5 bases and J lost 0, with 8 bases in between. The CDR3 loop is CASSLEMNTEAFF. The CDR3 DNA sequence: TGCGCCAGCAGTTTAGAGATGAACACTGAAGCTTTCTTT.

The gene calls are TRBV13 and TRBJ2-4, with D unresolved. Looked up from germline, CDR1 is PRHDT and CDR2 is FYEKMQ (reference sequence). Trimming left V 3 bases short and J 15 bases short, with 27 bases between. The CDR3 sequence is 16 residues long. CDR3: CASSLRRIKTVEMVYF. Here the CDR3 DNA reads TGTGCCAGCAGCTTGAGGCGAATAAAGACTGTGGAGATGGTGTACTTC.

The chain links TRBV5-1 to TRBJ2-2, with 9 bases lining up with TRBD2. The CDR3 is made up of 18 amino acids. Unmatched junction bases numbered 16, after V lost 4 bases and J lost 6 bases. Per germline, CDR1 SGHRS and CDR2 YFSETQ. This chain's CDR3 is CASSPLSLLREGPGELFF. For the CDR3, the DNA is TGCGCCAGCAGCCCCCTTTCCTTACTGCGGGAGGGCCCCGGGGAGCTGTTTTTT.

This clone has a handful of counts. This chain uses TRBV9 with TRBJ1-2; tentatively, D is TRBD1 (5 bases). Germline CDR1 reads SGDLS; CDR2 reads YYNGEE. CDR3 length equals 15 residues. Trimming cost V 0 bases and J 5 bases, with 14 bases left between them. The CDR3 spells CASSVGLQGAYGYTF. The CDR3 region has the DNA TGTGCCAGCAGCGTAGGGCTCCAGGGAGCATATGGCTACACCTTC.

In this sample, this clone turned up a few times. This chain uses TRBV5-6 with TRBJ1-5; D call uncertain. V shed 4 bases and J shed 11 bases, with 19 bases lying between them. The CDR3 covers 14 residues. Looked up from germline, CDR1 is SGHDT and CDR2 is YYEEEE. The CDR3 loop is CASSPGGGIGAQHF. The DNA of the CDR3 is TGTGCCAGCAGCCCGGGAGGCGGGATCGGGGCCCAGCATTTT.